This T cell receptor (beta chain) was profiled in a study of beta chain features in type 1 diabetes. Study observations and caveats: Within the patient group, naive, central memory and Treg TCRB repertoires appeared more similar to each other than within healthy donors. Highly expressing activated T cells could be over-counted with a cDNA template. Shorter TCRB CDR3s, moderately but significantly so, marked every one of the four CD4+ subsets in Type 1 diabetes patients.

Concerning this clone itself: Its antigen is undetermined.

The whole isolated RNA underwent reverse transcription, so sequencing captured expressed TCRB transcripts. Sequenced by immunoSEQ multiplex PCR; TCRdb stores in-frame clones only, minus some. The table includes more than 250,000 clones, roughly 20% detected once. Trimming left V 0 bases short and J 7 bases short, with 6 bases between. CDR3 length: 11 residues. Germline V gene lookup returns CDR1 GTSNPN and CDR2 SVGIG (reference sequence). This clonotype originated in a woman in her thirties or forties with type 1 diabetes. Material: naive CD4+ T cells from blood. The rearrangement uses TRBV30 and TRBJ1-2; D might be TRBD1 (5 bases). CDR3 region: CAWSVQVGYTF. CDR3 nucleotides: TGTGCCTGGAGTGTACAGGTTGGCTACACCTTC.